Following are 4 T cell receptor beta chains from one sample sequenced in a study of molecular identifiers for immune sequencing clone quantification. TCRdb re-analysed the PCR reads in MiXCR, keeping a single row per CDR3 protein. The sample has hundreds of thousands of distinct CDR3 sequences, 15% to 20% seen once. Input material: naive CD8+ T cells from blood, with Jurkat cell RNA spiked in. Subset meaning: FACS-sorted CD8+CD4-CCR7+CD45RA+ naive T cells. Receptors originate from a human donor in good health. Some libraries in this study had Jurkat cell RNA spiked in.

This clonotype showed up many times. CDR3 nucleotide sequence: TGCAGCGTTGAAGACAGTTTCACAGATACGCAGTATTTT. Residues: CSVEDSFTDTQYF. The V and J genes are TRBV29-1 and TRBJ2-3, with unresolved D. The germline V and J ends were trimmed by 0 bases and 2 bases, with 6 bases remaining between them. The CDR3 extends over 13 amino acids. Germline-derived CDR1 and CDR2 are SQVTM and ANQGSEA.

Notes on this clonotype: This may stem from a read error, because a much larger clone lies one nucleotide away. This chain uses TRBV6-5 with TRBJ2-7; 8 bases are shared with TRBD1. The CDR3 extends over 15 amino acids. The germline CDR1 and CDR2 sequences are MNHEY and SVGAGI. CDR3 in DNA: TGTGCCAGCAGTTATTTGGGACAGGTAAACTACGAGCAGTGCTTC. This translates into CASSYLGQVNYEQCF.

J is TRBJ2-7 and V is TRBV20-1; TRBD2 matches at 15 bases. The V segment lost 7 bases and the J segment 5 bases; nucleotides outside the gene matches: 12. There are 16 residues in the CDR3. Per the germline V gene, CDR1 is DFQATT and CDR2 is SNEGSKA (reference sequence). Here the CDR3 reads CSGSPGLAGGSNEQYF. For the CDR3, the DNA is TGCAGTGGTTCACCGGGACTAGCGGGAGGATCCAACGAGCAGTACTTC.

This clonotype was observed a handful of times. J is TRBJ1-2 and V is TRBV20-1; D gene unclear. Germline lookup yields CDR1 DFQATT and CDR2 SNEGSKA (reference sequence). This CDR3 is 12 amino acids long. Deletions cut 3 bases from V and 0 bases from J, with 5 bases between. The CDR3 spells CSASGSNYGYTF. For the CDR3, the DNA is TGCAGTGCTAGCGGGTCTAACTATGGCTACACCTTC.